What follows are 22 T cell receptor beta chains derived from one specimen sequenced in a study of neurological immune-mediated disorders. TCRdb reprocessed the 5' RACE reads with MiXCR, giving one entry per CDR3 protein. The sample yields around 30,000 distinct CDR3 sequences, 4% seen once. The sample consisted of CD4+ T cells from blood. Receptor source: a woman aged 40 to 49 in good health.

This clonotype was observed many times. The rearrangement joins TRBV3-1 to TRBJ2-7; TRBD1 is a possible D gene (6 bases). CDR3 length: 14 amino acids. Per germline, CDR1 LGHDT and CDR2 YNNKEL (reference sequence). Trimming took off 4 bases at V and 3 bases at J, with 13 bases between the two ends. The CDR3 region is CASSLLTGGYEQYF. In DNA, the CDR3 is TGTGCCAGCAGCCTATTGACAGGAGGCTACGAGCAGTACTTC.

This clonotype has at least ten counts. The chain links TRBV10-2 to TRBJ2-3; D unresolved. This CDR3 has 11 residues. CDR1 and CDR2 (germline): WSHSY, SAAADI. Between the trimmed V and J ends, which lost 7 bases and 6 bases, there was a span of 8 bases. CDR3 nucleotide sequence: TGCGCCAGCACCCAGTTGGATACGCAGTATTTT. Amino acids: CASTQLDTQYF.

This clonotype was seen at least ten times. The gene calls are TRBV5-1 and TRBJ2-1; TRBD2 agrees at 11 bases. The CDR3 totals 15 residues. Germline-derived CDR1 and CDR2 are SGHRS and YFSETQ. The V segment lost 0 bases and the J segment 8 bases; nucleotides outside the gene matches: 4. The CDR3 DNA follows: TGCGCCAGCAGCTTGGCCGGGACTAGCGGATATGAGCAGTTCTTC. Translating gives CASSLAGTSGYEQFF.

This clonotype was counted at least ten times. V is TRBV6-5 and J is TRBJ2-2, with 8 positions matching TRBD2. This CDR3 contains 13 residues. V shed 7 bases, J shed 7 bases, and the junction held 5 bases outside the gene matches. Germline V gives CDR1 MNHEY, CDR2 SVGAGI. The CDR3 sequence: CASIPRGGGELFF. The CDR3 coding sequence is TGTGCCAGCATCCCACGGGGGGGCGGGGAGCTGTTTTTT.

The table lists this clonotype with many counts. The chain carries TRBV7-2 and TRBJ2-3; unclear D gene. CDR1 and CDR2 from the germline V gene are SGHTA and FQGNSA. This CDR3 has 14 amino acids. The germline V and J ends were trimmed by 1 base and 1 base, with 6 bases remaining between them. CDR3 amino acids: CASSLGYGTDTQYF. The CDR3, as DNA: TGTGCCAGCAGCTTAGGTTACGGCACAGATACGCAGTATTTT.

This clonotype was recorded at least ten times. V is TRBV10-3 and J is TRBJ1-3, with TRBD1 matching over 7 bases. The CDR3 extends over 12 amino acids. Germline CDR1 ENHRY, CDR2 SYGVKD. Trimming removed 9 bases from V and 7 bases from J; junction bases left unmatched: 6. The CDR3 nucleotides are TGTGCCATTGGGACAGTGGGTAACACCATATATTTT. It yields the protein CAIGTVGNTIYF.

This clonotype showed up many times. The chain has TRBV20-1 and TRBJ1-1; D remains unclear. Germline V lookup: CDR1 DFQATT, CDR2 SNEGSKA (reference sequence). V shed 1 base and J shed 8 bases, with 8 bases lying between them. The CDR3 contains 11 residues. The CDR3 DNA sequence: TGCAGTGCTAGAGGAGAGAAAGAAGCTTTCTTT. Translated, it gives CSARGEKEAFF.

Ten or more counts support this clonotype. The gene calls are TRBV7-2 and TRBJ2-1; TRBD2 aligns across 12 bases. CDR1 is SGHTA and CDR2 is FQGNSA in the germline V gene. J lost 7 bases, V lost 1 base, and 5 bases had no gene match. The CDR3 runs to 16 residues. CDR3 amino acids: CASSLVGLAGHNEQFF. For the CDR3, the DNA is TGTGCCAGCAGCTTAGTTGGACTAGCGGGGCATAATGAGCAGTTCTTC.

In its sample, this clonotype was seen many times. The CDR3 here is CASSSEGVGSYNSPLHF. CDR3 DNA sequence: TGTGCCAGCAGTTCAGAGGGGGTCGGCTCCTATAATTCACCCCTCCACTTT. V and J are TRBV12-3 or TRBV12-4 and TRBJ1-6, with D maybe TRBD1 (6 bases). The CDR3 has 17 residues. Trimming pared 4 bases from V and 0 bases from J, leaving 13 bases between.

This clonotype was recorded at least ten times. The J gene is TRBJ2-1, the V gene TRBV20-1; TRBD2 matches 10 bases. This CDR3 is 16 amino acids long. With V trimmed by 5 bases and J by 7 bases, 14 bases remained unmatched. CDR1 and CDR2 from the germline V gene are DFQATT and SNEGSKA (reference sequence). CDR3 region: CSAAPSGGASRNEQFF. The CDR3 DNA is TGCAGTGCTGCTCCAAGCGGGGGGGCCAGTAGGAATGAGCAGTTCTTC.

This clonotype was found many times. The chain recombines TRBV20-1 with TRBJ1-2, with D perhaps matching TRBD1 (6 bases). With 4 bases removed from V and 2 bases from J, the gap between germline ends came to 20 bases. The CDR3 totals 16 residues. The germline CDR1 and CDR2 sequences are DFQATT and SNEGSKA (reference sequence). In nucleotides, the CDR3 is TGCAGTGCTATACCTCAGTTAACGGACAGAAACTATGGCTACACCTTC. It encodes CSAIPQLTDRNYGYTF.

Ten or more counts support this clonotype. In DNA, the CDR3 is TGTGCCAGCAGCTTAATGGCCGGGTCCGGGGAGCTGTTTTTT. Protein: CASSLMAGSGELFF. The V gene is TRBV11-2, the J gene TRBJ2-2; no definite D call. Germline CDR1 is SGHAT and CDR2 is FQNNGV. The V and J ends lost 2 bases and 6 bases respectively, with 10 bases between them. The CDR3 has 14 amino acids.

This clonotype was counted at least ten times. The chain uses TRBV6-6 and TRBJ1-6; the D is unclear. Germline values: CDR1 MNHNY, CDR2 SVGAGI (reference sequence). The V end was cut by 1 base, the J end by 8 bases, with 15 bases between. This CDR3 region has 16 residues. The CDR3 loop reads CASSYFTITRDSPLHF. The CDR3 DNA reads TGTGCCAGCAGTTACTTCACTATTACCCGGGATTCACCCCTCCACTTT.

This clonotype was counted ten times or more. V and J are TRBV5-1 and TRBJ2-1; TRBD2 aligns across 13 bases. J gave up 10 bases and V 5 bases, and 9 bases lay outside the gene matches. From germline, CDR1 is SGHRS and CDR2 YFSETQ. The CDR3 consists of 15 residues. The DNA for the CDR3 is TGCGCCAGCAGGCCACTAGCGGGAGGGCCCGGGGAGCAGTTCTTC. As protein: CASRPLAGGPGEQFF.

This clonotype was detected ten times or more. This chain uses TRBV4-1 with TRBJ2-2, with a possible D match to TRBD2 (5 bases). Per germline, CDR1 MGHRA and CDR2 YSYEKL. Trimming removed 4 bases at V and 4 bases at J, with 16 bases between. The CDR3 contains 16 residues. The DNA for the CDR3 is TGCGCCAGCAGCCGTGAGGGCAGTGGTGGCACCGGGGAGCTGTTTTTT. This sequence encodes CASSREGSGGTGELFF.

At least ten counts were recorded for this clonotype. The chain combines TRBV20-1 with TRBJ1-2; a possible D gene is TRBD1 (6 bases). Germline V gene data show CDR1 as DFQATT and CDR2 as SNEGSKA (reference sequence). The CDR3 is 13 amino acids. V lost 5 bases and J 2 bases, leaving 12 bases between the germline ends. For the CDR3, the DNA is TGCAGTGCTTCGGGACACCTGAACTATGGCTACACCTTC. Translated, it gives CSASGHLNYGYTF.

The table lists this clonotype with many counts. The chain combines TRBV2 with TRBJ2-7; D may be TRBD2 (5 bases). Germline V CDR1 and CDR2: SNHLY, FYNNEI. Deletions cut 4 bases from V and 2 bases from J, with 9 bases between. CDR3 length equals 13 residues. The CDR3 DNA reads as TGTGCCAGCAGTGTAATACTAGCCTACGAGCAGTACTTC. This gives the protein CASSVILAYEQYF.

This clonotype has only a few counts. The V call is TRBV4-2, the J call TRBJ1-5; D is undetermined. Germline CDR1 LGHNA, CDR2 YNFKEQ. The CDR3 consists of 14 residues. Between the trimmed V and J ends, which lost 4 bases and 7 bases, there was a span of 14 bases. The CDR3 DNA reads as TGTGCCAGCAGCCCCGTTGGGGTCGGGCAGCCCCAGCATTTT. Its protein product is CASSPVGVGQPQHF.

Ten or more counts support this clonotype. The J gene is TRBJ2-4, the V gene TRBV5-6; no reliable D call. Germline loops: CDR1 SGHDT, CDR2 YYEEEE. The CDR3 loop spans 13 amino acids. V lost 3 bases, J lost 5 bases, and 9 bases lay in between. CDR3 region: CASSSGLQNIQYF. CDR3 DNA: TGTGCCAGCAGCTCGGGTCTCCAAAACATTCAGTACTTC.

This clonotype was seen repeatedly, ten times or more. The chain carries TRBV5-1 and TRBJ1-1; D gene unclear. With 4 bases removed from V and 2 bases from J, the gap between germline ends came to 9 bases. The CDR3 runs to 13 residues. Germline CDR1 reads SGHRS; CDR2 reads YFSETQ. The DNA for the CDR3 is TGCGCCAGCAGCCCCGGTCCTAACACTGAAGCTTTCTTT. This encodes CASSPGPNTEAFF. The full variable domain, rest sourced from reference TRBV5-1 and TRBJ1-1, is KAGVTQTPRYLIKTRGQQVTLSCSPISGHRSVSWYQQTPGQGLQFLFEYFSETQRNKGNFPGRFSGRQFSNSRSEMNVSTLELGDSALYLCASSPGPNTEAFFGQGTRLTVV.

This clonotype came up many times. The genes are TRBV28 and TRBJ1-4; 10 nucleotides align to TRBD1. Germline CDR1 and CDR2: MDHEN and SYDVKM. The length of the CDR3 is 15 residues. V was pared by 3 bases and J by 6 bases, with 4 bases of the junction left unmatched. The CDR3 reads CASSFGGQGDEKLFF. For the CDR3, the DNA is TGTGCCAGCAGTTTCGGAGGACAGGGGGATGAAAAACTGTTTTTT.

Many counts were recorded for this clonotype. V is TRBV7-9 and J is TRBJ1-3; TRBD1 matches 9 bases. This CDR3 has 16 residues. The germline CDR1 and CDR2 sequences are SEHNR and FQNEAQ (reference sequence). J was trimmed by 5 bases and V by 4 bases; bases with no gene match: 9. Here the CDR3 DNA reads TGTGCCAGCAGCTCCGTGACAGGGGGGGAAAGAAACACCATATATTTT. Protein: CASSSVTGGERNTIYF. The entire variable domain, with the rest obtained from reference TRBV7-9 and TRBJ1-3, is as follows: DTGVSQNPRHKITKRGQNVTFRCDPISEHNRLYWYRQTLGQGPEFLTYFQNEAQLEKSRLLSDRFSAERPKGSFSTLEIQRTEQGDSAMYLCASSSVTGGERNTIYFGEGSWLTVV.